The 24 T cell receptor beta chains below all came from one sample that was sequenced in a study of CD8 T cells in Susac syndrome (dated by TCRdb to about 2019). The receptor library was made with the immunoSEQ multiplex PCR assay. RNA was extracted with the RNeasy kit and about 0.5 to 1 ug was reverse transcribed using random hexamers. TCRdb's own reprocessing of the public reads used fastp at Q25 and MiXCR and kept productive beta chains. Merged by CDR3 protein, the rows form single entries marked with the most common genes and DNA. The sample records 150,000 to 200,000 distinct CDR3 sequences, roughly 96% of which are singletons. The ten largest account for less than 0.2% of the sample. Specimen: CD8+ T cells from PBMCs. The receptors were gathered from a human donor with multiple sclerosis.

The rearrangement joins TRBV20-1 to TRBJ2-7, with D possibly being TRBD2 (5 bases). Trimming stripped 3 bases from V and 3 bases from J, with 12 bases between. CDR1 and CDR2 (germline): DFQATT, SNEGSKA (reference sequence). The CDR3 sequence is 13 residues long. The CDR3 reads CSASRLTNYEQYF. The CDR3 DNA sequence: TGCAGTGCTAGCCGACTAACAAACTACGAGCAGTACTTC.

The rearrangement joins TRBV2 to TRBJ1-1, with 7 bases aligning to TRBD1. V lost 8 bases and J lost 0; bases outside the gene matches: 9. The CDR3 loop spans 15 amino acids. Germline V CDR1 and CDR2: SNHLY, FYNNEI. This CDR3 reads CASWERGGLNTEAFF. In DNA form, the CDR3 reads TGTGCCAGCTGGGAAAGAGGGGGCCTGAACACTGAAGCTTTCTTT.

The V and J genes are TRBV4-1 and TRBJ2-1; 9 bases agree with TRBD2. CDR3 length: 18 residues. Germline lookup yields CDR1 MGHRA and CDR2 YSYEKL. V lost 4 bases to trimming and J lost 8 bases; unmatched junction nucleotides: 18. CDR3 in amino acids: CASSPLGEGTSFVDEQFF. The CDR3 DNA follows: TGCGCCAGCAGCCCCTTAGGAGAAGGGACTAGCTTTGTGGATGAGCAGTTCTTC.

The chain is built from TRBV2 and TRBJ2-7; unclear D gene. V was clipped by 6 bases and J by 5 bases, with 14 bases between them. The CDR3 runs 13 residues. Per germline, CDR1 SNHLY and CDR2 FYNNEI. The CDR3 coding sequence is TGTGCCAGCAGGATCGCCGAGGTCGACGAGCAGTACTTC. It yields the protein CASRIAEVDEQYF.

The chain uses TRBV19 and TRBJ2-1; 14 nucleotides match TRBD2. The CDR3 has 15 amino acids. CDR1 LNHDA and CDR2 SQIVND come from the germline V gene (reference sequence). V trimming: 6 bases; J trimming: 6 bases; junction bases outside the gene matches: 4. This CDR3 reads CASRTSGGALNEQFF. CDR3 DNA: TGTGCCAGTAGGACTAGCGGGGGGGCACTCAATGAGCAGTTCTTC.

This clonotype was observed once. The rearrangement uses TRBV29-1 and TRBJ1-2; 8 positions agree with TRBD1. Unmatched junction bases numbered 5, after V lost 1 base and J lost 1 base. The length of the CDR3 is 15 residues. CDR1 and CDR2 (germline): SQVTM, ANQGSEA. CDR3 sequence reads: CSVEGRTGNNYGYTF. Here the CDR3 DNA reads TGCAGCGTTGAAGGACGGACAGGGAATAACTATGGCTACACCTTC.

The gene calls are TRBV20-1 and TRBJ1-3; D is perhaps TRBD1 (5 bases). Trimming took off 7 bases at V and 6 bases at J, with 22 bases between the two ends. Germline V lookup: CDR1 DFQATT, CDR2 SNEGSKA (reference sequence). The length of the CDR3 is 15 residues. The CDR3 region is CSVEGRPDSENTIYF. CDR3 DNA sequence: TGCAGTGTTGAGGGTCGGCCCGACAGTGAAAACACCATATATTTT.

This sequence joins TRBV5-4 and TRBJ2-1, with 7 bases fitting TRBD2. The V gene's germline CDR1 is SGHNT and CDR2 YYREEE (reference sequence). This CDR3 is 14 amino acids long. Losses at the gene ends were 0 bases for V and 8 bases for J; bases not matched to a gene: 5. CDR3 nucleotide sequence: TGTGCCAGCAGCTTGGGGGCGGGAGTCTATGAGCAGTTCTTC. It specifies CASSLGAGVYEQFF.

The rearrangement links TRBV28 to TRBJ1-1, with TRBD1 matching over 7 bases. The germline CDR1 and CDR2 sequences are MDHEN and SYDVKM. This CDR3 has 14 amino acids. The V gene end was trimmed by 5 bases and the J gene end by 5 bases; junction bases not matched to a gene: 8. In DNA form, the CDR3 reads TGTGCCAGCAGTCCGTGGGACAGCGGGACTGAAGCTTTCTTT. This translates into CASSPWDSGTEAFF.

The chain couples TRBV12-3 or TRBV12-4 to TRBJ2-5, with D tentatively TRBD1 (6 bases). The CDR3 sequence is 14 residues long. V was clipped by 4 bases and J by 2 bases, with 11 bases between them. The CDR3 here is CASSWGGQQETQYF. As DNA, the CDR3 is TGTGCCAGCAGTTGGGGCGGACAGCAAGAGACCCAGTACTTC.

CDR3 region: CAIKPGQGTEQYF. The CDR3 nucleotides are TGTGCCATCAAACCGGGACAGGGGACCGAGCAGTACTTC. The chain has TRBV10-3 and TRBJ2-7; 10 bases map to TRBD1. This CDR3 comprises 13 residues. CDR1 is ENHRY and CDR2 is SYGVKD in the germline V gene. Unmatched junction bases numbered 6, after V lost 7 bases and J lost 6 bases.

This chain joins TRBV12-3 or TRBV12-4 and TRBJ2-1; D gene uncertain. V was trimmed by 7 bases and J by 0 bases, leaving 10 bases between them. The CDR3 extends over 14 amino acids. CDR3 loop: CASTVDGSYNEQFF. The DNA for the CDR3 is TGTGCCAGCACCGTAGATGGCTCCTACAATGAGCAGTTCTTC.

The chain employs TRBV6-1 and TRBJ2-5, with D tentatively TRBD2 (6 bases). Germline loops: CDR1 MNHNS, CDR2 SASEGT. V lost 0 bases, J lost 1 base, and 12 bases lay in between. The CDR3 runs 16 residues. This chain's CDR3 is CASSEAQAGIQETQYF. CDR3 bases: TGTGCCAGCAGTGAAGCGCAGGCGGGGATCCAAGAGACCCAGTACTTC.

J is TRBJ1-1 and V is TRBV7-9, with 8 positions matching TRBD1. V lost 7 bases to trimming and J lost 0 bases; unmatched junction nucleotides: 10. CDR3 length: 16 residues. Looked up from germline, CDR1 is SEHNR and CDR2 is FQNEAQ (reference sequence). CDR3: CASTWVAGQVNTEAFF. The CDR3 region has the DNA TGTGCCAGCACCTGGGTGGCGGGACAGGTGAACACTGAAGCTTTCTTT.

The V call is TRBV27, the J call TRBJ2-1, with a tentative D call TRBD2 (5 bases). V lost 5 bases to trimming and J lost 10 bases, with 9 bases between them. The CDR3 has 11 residues. Germline assignment: CDR1 MNHEY and CDR2 SMNVEV (reference sequence). This chain's CDR3 is CASSTTREQFF. The CDR3 DNA reads as TGTGCCAGCAGTACCACTAGGGAGCAGTTCTTC.

The J gene is TRBJ2-1, the V gene TRBV29-1; D possibly matches TRBD1 or TRBD2 (6 bases each). The CDR3 has 12 amino acids. Germline loops: CDR1 SQVTM, CDR2 ANQGSEA. With 7 bases removed from V and 6 bases from J, the gap between germline ends came to 13 bases. CDR3 nucleotide sequence: TGCAGCGACGCGGGACATGGCAATGAGCAGTTCTTC. This encodes CSDAGHGNEQFF.

V and J are TRBV6-1 and TRBJ2-7, with a tentative D call TRBD1 (6 bases). This CDR3 comprises 16 residues. The V end was cut by 3 bases, the J end by 2 bases, with 17 bases between. Germline assignment: CDR1 MNHNS and CDR2 SASEGT. The CDR3 region has the DNA TGTGCCAGCAGTGAGGGGGCCAAGAGGACAACCTACGAGCAGTACTTC. It is translated as CASSEGAKRTTYEQYF.

V gene TRBV29-1 combines with J gene TRBJ2-1; tentative D call: TRBD2 (5 bases). The V end was cut by 7 bases, the J end by 4 bases, with 11 bases between. CDR1 and CDR2 (germline): SQVTM, ANQGSEA. CDR3 size: 12 residues. The CDR3 DNA is TGCAGCGCTCGAACTAGATACAATGAGCAGTTCTTC. It yields the protein CSARTRYNEQFF.

V usage is TRBV27 and J usage is TRBJ2-1; D is undetermined. CDR1 and CDR2 from the germline V gene are MNHEY and SMNVEV (reference sequence). There are 13 residues in the CDR3. Deletions cut 6 bases from V and 5 bases from J, with 11 bases between. The CDR3 sequence is CASRATLHNEQFF. As DNA, the CDR3 is TGTGCCAGCAGGGCGACTCTTCACAATGAGCAGTTCTTC.

The CDR3 coding sequence is TGTGCCAGCCGGGACAGCTATGGCTACACCTTC. Protein: CASRDSYGYTF. The rearrangement joins TRBV28 to TRBJ1-2; TRBD1 matches at 7 bases. Germline V gene sequence: CDR1 MDHEN, CDR2 SYDVKM. The CDR3 contains 11 residues. Unmatched junction bases numbered 1, after V lost 8 bases and J lost 4 bases.

V is TRBV2 and J is TRBJ1-1, with unresolved D. Trimming left V 3 bases short and J 1 base short, with 9 bases between. Germline CDR1 is SNHLY and CDR2 is FYNNEI. The CDR3 runs to 14 residues. CDR3 amino acids: CASSDSDPNTEAFF. For the CDR3, the DNA is TGTGCCAGCAGTGACTCAGACCCGAACACTGAAGCTTTCTTT.

The V and J genes are TRBV7-2 and TRBJ1-2; D unresolved. CDR3 length: 14 amino acids. Trimming stripped 0 bases from V and 4 bases from J, with 9 bases between. Germline CDR1 and CDR2: SGHTA and FQGNSA. CDR3: CASSLARTGYGYTF. The DNA of the CDR3 is TGTGCCAGCAGCTTAGCGAGGACGGGCTATGGCTACACCTTC.

This sequence joins TRBV27 and TRBJ2-7; 13 positions match TRBD2. CDR3 length equals 14 residues. V was pared by 6 bases and J by 4 bases, with 3 bases of the junction left unmatched. CDR1 and CDR2 (germline): MNHEY, SMNVEV (reference sequence). DNA for the CDR3: TGTGCCAGCAGACTAGCGGGAGGGCCTTACGAGCAGTACTTC. This translates into CASRLAGGPYEQYF.

The chain links TRBV14 to TRBJ2-1; weak D call: TRBD2 (6 bases). The CDR3 extends over 19 amino acids. From germline, CDR1 is SGHDN and CDR2 FVKESK. V was trimmed by 0 bases and J by 0 bases, leaving 18 bases between them. The CDR3 spells CASSQDHTPLASSYNEQFF. In nucleotides, the CDR3 is TGTGCCAGCAGCCAAGACCACACCCCTCTAGCGAGCTCCTACAATGAGCAGTTCTTC.